This TCR beta chain was captured by sequencing in a study of early T cells in non-severe SARS-CoV-2 infection. About the research overall: Sequenced material consisted of bulk RNA (from unsorted whole blood), and chains were unpaired.

Attachment of unique molecular identifiers to individual cDNA molecules was performed. TCRdb fed the 5' RACE reads into MiXCR, producing one record per CDR3 protein. The sample has about 22,000 distinct CDR3 sequences, 3% to 4% seen once. This clonotype qualifies as medium-sized. V was clipped by 3 bases and J by 2 bases, with 7 bases between them. The CDR3 sequence is 13 residues long. The germline V gene encodes CDR1 WNHNN and CDR2 SYGVQD (reference sequence). This chain joins TRBV10-1 and TRBJ1-2, with D uncertain. This receptor was taken from an adult who was a healthcare worker with PCR-confirmed SARS-CoV-2 infection or an uninfected control (not recorded which). Material for sequencing was whole blood. The CDR3 DNA reads TGCGCCAGCAGTGATCGGGTAAACTATGGCTACACCTTC. Translation: CASSDRVNYGYTF.